This T cell receptor (beta chain) was retrieved from a study of T cell responses to AZD1222 COVID-19 vaccine. Findings of the study overall: Baseline seropositivity occurred in only six AZD1222 recipients.

On this clone itself: Its target is unknown.

The CDR3 has 13 residues. The V segment lost 6 bases and the J segment 4 bases; nucleotides outside the gene matches: 5. Germline V CDR1 and CDR2: MDHEN, SYDVKM. Sequencing was performed with immunoSEQ multiplex PCR; in TCRdb, only in-frame clones are kept and a portion is missing. The sample includes approximately 140,000 clones, roughly 89% of them seen just once. J is TRBJ1-1 and V is TRBV28; 7 bases agree with TRBD1. This sequence was found in an adult in good health. The sample in question was peripheral blood, obtained on day 0 of AZD1222 vaccination. The DNA for the CDR3 is TGTGCCAGCAGCTCCTCAGGGGGCACTGAAGCTTTCTTT. This sequence encodes CASSSSGGTEAFF.